Listed below are T cell receptor beta chains from one sample, sequenced in a study of blood T cells in healthy people across ages. TCRdb independently ran MiXCR on the 5' RACE reads; one entry per CDR3 protein. Of about a million distinct CDR3 sequences listed, less than 45% are singletons. The specimen was blood. The receptors here all came from a young man in good health. Each CDR3 is given with its conserved first and last residue. The order of the fields is clone size, V gene, J gene, D gene, CDR3 protein, CDR3 DNA. A D gene is named only where the DNA matches it firmly. Only part of the rows carry a size: once, few, many, or a class if the clone is expanded.

clone size: few; V gene: TRBV12-3/TRBV12-4; J gene: TRBJ1-1; D gene: NA; CDR3 protein: CASSLESGGRGAFF; CDR3 DNA: TGTGCCAGCAGTTTAGAGTCCGGGGGGAGAGGCGCTTTCTTT
clone size: few; V gene: TRBV11-2; J gene: TRBJ2-5; D gene: NA; CDR3 protein: CASSSTGKFQETQYF; CDR3 DNA: TGTGCCAGCAGCTCGACAGGAAAGTTTCAAGAGACCCAGTACTTC
clone size: NA; V gene: TRBV20-1; J gene: TRBJ1-2; D gene: NA; CDR3 protein: CSASPHVPQANGYTF; CDR3 DNA: TGCAGTGCTAGCCCACATGTCCCACAGGCTAATGGCTACACCTTC
clone size: many; V gene: TRBV20-1; J gene: TRBJ2-1; D gene: TRBD1; CDR3 protein: CSARNRDRGINEQFF; CDR3 DNA: TGCAGTGCTAGGAACCGGGACAGGGGTATCAATGAGCAGTTCTTC
clone size: few; V gene: TRBV20-1; J gene: TRBJ2-5; D gene: NA; CDR3 protein: CSARYVWSSEQYF; CDR3 DNA: TGCAGTGCTAGATACGTCTGGTCGAGTGAGCAGTACTTC
clone size: NA; V gene: TRBV25-1; J gene: TRBJ1-2; D gene: TRBD1; CDR3 protein: CAGSVGGQSGSGYTF; CDR3 DNA: TGTGCCGGCAGTGTGGGGGGACAGTCCGGCTCTGGCTACACCTTC
clone size: few; V gene: TRBV27; J gene: TRBJ1-4; D gene: NA; CDR3 protein: CASSLYGGGNEKLFF; CDR3 DNA: TGTGCCAGCAGTTTATATGGGGGGGGTAATGAAAAACTGTTTTTT
clone size: few; V gene: TRBV9; J gene: TRBJ1-5; D gene: NA; CDR3 protein: CASSLTGYSQPQHF; CDR3 DNA: TGTGCCAGCAGCCTCACAGGGTATAGTCAGCCCCAGCATTTT
clone size: NA; V gene: TRBV4-2; J gene: TRBJ1-1; D gene: TRBD1; CDR3 protein: CASSQGRRRGRAFF; CDR3 DNA: TGTGCCAGCAGCCAGGGACGGAGAAGGGGGCGGGCTTTCTTT
clone size: few; V gene: TRBV4-1; J gene: TRBJ2-1; D gene: NA; CDR3 protein: CASSHWGKGRHEQFF; CDR3 DNA: TGCGCCAGCAGCCATTGGGGGAAAGGTCGCCATGAGCAGTTCTTC
clone size: few; V gene: TRBV15; J gene: TRBJ2-3; D gene: NA; CDR3 protein: CATSRDRQITDTQYF; CDR3 DNA: TGTGCCACCAGCAGAGATAGGCAAATCACAGATACGCAGTATTTT
clone size: NA; V gene: TRBV4-1; J gene: TRBJ2-1; D gene: TRBD1; CDR3 protein: CASSARQGMGNEQFF; CDR3 DNA: TGCGCCAGCAGCGCCCGACAGGGTATGGGCAATGAGCAGTTCTTC
clone size: NA; V gene: TRBV7-2; J gene: TRBJ1-2; D gene: NA; CDR3 protein: CASSSRGGDGYTF; CDR3 DNA: TGTGCCAGCAGCTCGAGAGGGGGGGATGGCTACACCTTC
clone size: many; V gene: TRBV29-1; J gene: TRBJ2-7; D gene: NA; CDR3 protein: CSVETADYEQYF; CDR3 DNA: TGCAGCGTCGAGACAGCGGACTACGAGCAGTACTTC
clone size: NA; V gene: TRBV28; J gene: TRBJ2-3; D gene: NA; CDR3 protein: CASRNRDSNTDTQYF; CDR3 DNA: TGTGCCAGCAGAAACCGGGACTCGAACACAGATACGCAGTATTTT
clone size: NA; V gene: TRBV12-3/TRBV12-4; J gene: TRBJ2-4; D gene: NA; CDR3 protein: CASSPQGQGKNIQYF; CDR3 DNA: TGTGCCAGCAGTCCCCAGGGGCAGGGTAAAAACATTCAGTACTTC
clone size: NA; V gene: TRBV7-9; J gene: TRBJ1-2; D gene: TRBD1; CDR3 protein: CASSSRLGQGARTNYGYTF; CDR3 DNA: TGTGCCAGCAGCTCAAGACTGGGACAGGGGGCGCGAACTAACTATGGCTACACCTTC
clone size: few; V gene: TRBV6-2/TRBV6-3; J gene: TRBJ2-5; D gene: TRBD1; CDR3 protein: CASGQGKTQYF; CDR3 DNA: TGTGCCAGTGGACAGGGAAAGACCCAGTACTTC